These 14 T cell receptor beta chains originate from one sample sequenced in a study of CD8+ T cells in alopecia areata. Extracted from the samples, RNA was reverse transcribed into cDNA to serve as the sequencing template. Assay: immunoSEQ multiplex PCR; the TCRdb copy retains only in-frame clones and omits some. The repertoire holds 140,000 to 150,000 clones, about 47% seen once, with more than 0.95% in the top ten. The sequencing used CD4+ T cells sorted from blood, collected at week 0. Source of these receptors: a human donor with alopecia areata.

The chain employs TRBV5-1 and TRBJ2-5; D is unclear. Between the trimmed V and J ends, which lost 4 bases and 2 bases, there was a span of 9 bases. The germline V gene has CDR1 SGHRS and CDR2 YFSETQ. This CDR3 comprises 13 residues. The CDR3 DNA reads as TGCGCCAGCAGCCACGTTGCACAAGAGACCCAGTACTTC. Its protein product is CASSHVAQETQYF. Full variable domain (remainder filled in from reference TRBV5-1 and TRBJ2-5): KAGVTQTPRYLIKTRGQQVTLSCSPISGHRSVSWYQQTPGQGLQFLFEYFSETQRNKGNFPGRFSGRQFSNSRSEMNVSTLELGDSALYLCASSHVAQETQYFGPGTRLLVL.

DNA of the CDR3: TGTGCCAGCCGGACAGGGGAAGAAACAGATACGCAGTATTTT. Its translation is CASRTGEETDTQYF. The V and J genes are TRBV2 and TRBJ2-3; 9 positions match TRBD1. The germline V gene encodes CDR1 SNHLY and CDR2 FYNNEI. The CDR3 has 14 amino acids. Germline trimming cut 8 bases from V and 3 bases from J; bases unmatched to any gene: 6.

The chain combines TRBV29-1 with TRBJ2-5, with 7 positions matching TRBD2. The CDR3 sequence is 14 residues long. CDR1 is SQVTM, CDR2 ANQGSEA, per germline. V lost 2 bases, J lost 7 bases, and 10 bases stayed unmatched. The CDR3 sequence is CSVESWGEGLTQYF. The CDR3 DNA is TGCAGCGTTGAATCGTGGGGGGAGGGATTGACCCAGTACTTC.

This clone was seen a few times. This sequence joins TRBV28 and TRBJ1-2; TRBD1 aligns across 7 bases. The CDR3 runs 16 residues. Per germline, CDR1 MDHEN and CDR2 SYDVKM. J gave up 5 bases and V 2 bases, and 11 bases lay outside the gene matches. Here the CDR3 reads CASSLRGGLFGYGYTF. The CDR3 nucleotides are TGTGCCAGCAGTTTACGAGGGGGCCTCTTCGGATATGGCTACACCTTC.

The chain uses TRBV6-5 and TRBJ1-2, with 7 bases lining up with TRBD1. Trimming at V came to 6 bases and at J to 5 bases, leaving 6 bases not matched to a gene. The CDR3 sequence is 13 residues long. Germline-derived CDR1 and CDR2 are MNHEY and SVGAGI. The CDR3 nucleotides are TGTGCCAGCAGGGGAACAGGGGCATATGGCTACACCTTC. Translation: CASRGTGAYGYTF.

In its sample, this clone was seen once. The chain links TRBV5-1 to TRBJ1-1, with a tentative D call TRBD1 (5 bases). The V gene's germline CDR1 is SGHRS and CDR2 YFSETQ. Trimming shortened V by 0 bases and J by 3 bases, and 15 bases separated the two germline ends. CDR3 length equals 16 residues. The CDR3 loop reads CASSLGAWDPYTEAFF. CDR3 DNA: TGCGCCAGCAGCTTGGGGGCGTGGGACCCCTACACTGAAGCTTTCTTT.

The chain links TRBV2 to TRBJ2-2; 8 bases are a match to TRBD1. With 6 bases clipped from V and 1 base from J, the junction kept 4 bases outside the gene matches. The CDR3 is 15 residues long. The germline gives CDR1 SNHLY, CDR2 FYNNEI. The CDR3 coding sequence is TGTGCCAGCAGGACAGGGGCGGTGAACACCGGGGAGCTGTTTTTT. It codes for CASRTGAVNTGELFF. Combining the CDR3 with reference TRBV2 and TRBJ2-2 gives the whole variable domain EPEVTQTPSHQVTQMGQEVILRCVPISNHLYFYWYRQILGQKVEFLVSFYNNEISEKSEIFDDQFSVERPDGSNFTLKIRSTKLEDSAMYFCASRTGAVNTGELFFGEGSRLTVL.

The V and J genes are TRBV27 and TRBJ2-7; 10 nucleotides agree with TRBD1. The CDR3 extends over 16 amino acids. The germline V gene has CDR1 MNHEY and CDR2 SMNVEV (reference sequence). After removal of 3 bases from V and 2 bases from J, the junction contained 7 bases not matched to a gene. The CDR3 DNA reads TGTGCCAGCAGTTTCGGGTCCGGGACAGGGGCCTACGAGCAGTACTTC. Its protein is CASSFGSGTGAYEQYF.

The chain carries TRBV29-1 and TRBJ1-1; possibly TRBD1 for D (6 bases). In germline, CDR1 is SQVTM, CDR2 ANQGSEA. Trimming stripped 6 bases from V and 3 bases from J, with 23 bases between. The CDR3 length is 16 residues. CDR3 sequence reads: CSVAKGVGQGYTEAFF. The CDR3 DNA reads TGCAGCGTCGCCAAGGGGGTGGGGCAGGGTTACACTGAAGCTTTCTTT.

This chain uses TRBV29-1 with TRBJ1-1; a possible D gene is TRBD1 (6 bases). The germline V and J ends were trimmed by 5 bases and 0 bases, with 16 bases remaining between them. Germline V gene sequence: CDR1 SQVTM, CDR2 ANQGSEA. The CDR3 is 15 residues long. Written as DNA, the CDR3 is TGCAGCGTTAGGTCAGGGGATGGGGTGAACACTGAAGCTTTCTTT. Protein: CSVRSGDGVNTEAFF.

The rearrangement uses TRBV7-2 and TRBJ2-2; no firm D call. Trimming took 2 bases from V and 5 from J, leaving 6 bases between them. There are 13 residues in the CDR3. CDR1 is SGHTA and CDR2 is FQGNSA in the germline V gene. The CDR3, as DNA: TGTGCCAGCAGCTTACAGGTTACCGGGGAGCTGTTTTTT. This gives the protein CASSLQVTGELFF.

This chain uses TRBV29-1 with TRBJ2-7; D might be TRBD2 (6 bases). This CDR3 is 14 amino acids long. The germline gives CDR1 SQVTM, CDR2 ANQGSEA. The V end was cut by 5 bases, the J end by 3 bases, with 17 bases between. The chain's CDR3 is CSVHGSGVRYEQYF. CDR3 bases: TGCAGCGTTCATGGATCGGGAGTACGCTACGAGCAGTACTTC.

The V and J genes are TRBV13 and TRBJ1-2, with 7 bases that match TRBD1. The V and J ends lost 5 bases and 4 bases, in that order; junction bases with no gene match: 7. Germline V lookup: CDR1 PRHDT, CDR2 FYEKMQ (reference sequence). The CDR3 is 14 amino acids. The CDR3 sequence is CASSDRQGGYGYTF. The CDR3 DNA reads as TGTGCCAGCAGCGACAGACAGGGTGGCTATGGCTACACCTTC.

The chain combines TRBV7-9 with TRBJ2-5; maybe TRBD2 (6 bases). The CDR3 runs to 14 residues. CDR1 is SEHNR and CDR2 is FQNEAQ in the germline V gene (reference sequence). Deletions cut 2 bases from V and 0 bases from J, with 7 bases between. CDR3 sequence: CASSLLANQETQYF. CDR3 DNA sequence: TGTGCCAGCAGCTTACTAGCGAACCAAGAGACCCAGTACTTC.